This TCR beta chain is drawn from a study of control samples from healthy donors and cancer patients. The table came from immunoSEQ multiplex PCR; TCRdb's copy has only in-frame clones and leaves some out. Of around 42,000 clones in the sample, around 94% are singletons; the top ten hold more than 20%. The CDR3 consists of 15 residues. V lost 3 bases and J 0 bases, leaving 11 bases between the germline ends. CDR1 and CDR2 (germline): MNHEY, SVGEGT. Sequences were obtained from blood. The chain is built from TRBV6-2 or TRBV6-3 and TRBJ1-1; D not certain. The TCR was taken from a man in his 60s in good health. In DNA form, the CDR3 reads TGTGCCAGCAGTTATCCTACCAGTGTGAACACTGAAGCTTTCTTT. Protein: CASSYPTSVNTEAFF.